A single sample is the source of the 27 T cell receptor beta chains below, sequenced in a study of CD8 T cells in ankylosing spondylitis. From the 5' RACE reads, TCRdb called clonotypes with MiXCR, one entry per CDR3 protein. The sample lists 700,000 to 1,000,000 distinct CDR3 sequences, approximately 10% occurring once. The study's findings and limits: Ankylosing spondylitis blood appeared to be characterized by a TCR beta motif of eight highly homologous variants.

The antigens of these receptors remain unknown. The specimen was blood, either unsorted or a sorted T cell fraction (not recorded which). The receptors derive from a male donor with ankylosing spondylitis.

This chain links TRBV10-3 with TRBJ1-2, with a possible D match to TRBD1 (6 bases). CDR3 length equals 15 residues. Germline CDR1 ENHRY, CDR2 SYGVKD. Trimming stripped 2 bases from V and 8 bases from J, with 18 bases between. In DNA form, the CDR3 reads TGTGCCATCAGTGAGAGCATTTTGAGGGGGAACGGCTACACCTTC. Translation: CAISESILRGNGYTF.

V and J are TRBV7-9 and TRBJ1-4, with D tentatively TRBD1 (5 bases). In germline, CDR1 is SEHNR, CDR2 FQNEAQ (reference sequence). Trimming shortened V by 2 bases and J by 7 bases, and 8 bases separated the two germline ends. CDR3 size: 13 residues. The CDR3 here is CASSLNQGEKLFF. The CDR3 bases are TGTGCCAGCAGCTTAAACCAGGGTGAAAAACTGTTTTTT.

Only a few counts were recorded for this clonotype. The genes are TRBV20-1 and TRBJ2-3; maybe TRBD2 (6 bases). Germline loops: CDR1 DFQATT, CDR2 SNEGSKA (reference sequence). The CDR3 covers 14 residues. Trimming pared 3 bases from V and 3 bases from J, leaving 13 bases between. The CDR3 DNA reads as TGCAGTGCTAGGGACTACCTAAGAACAGATACGCAGTATTTT. Residues: CSARDYLRTDTQYF.

In this sample, this clonotype turned up a few times. This chain uses TRBV29-1 with TRBJ2-5; TRBD1 matches at 9 bases. CDR1 and CDR2 from the germline V gene are SQVTM and ANQGSEA. There are 14 residues in the CDR3. V shed 2 bases and J 5 bases; nucleotides not matched to a gene: 6. The CDR3 nucleotides read TGCAGCGTTGAATTCGGGGACAGGGCTGAGACCCAGTACTTC. Translating gives CSVEFGDRAETQYF.

This clonotype was picked up many times. The chain joins TRBV6-6 to TRBJ2-3; D is perhaps TRBD1 (6 bases). The CDR3 runs to 13 residues. The V end was cut by 5 bases, the J end by 4 bases, with 10 bases between. CDR1 is MNHNY and CDR2 is SVGAGI in the germline V gene (reference sequence). CDR3 DNA sequence: TGTGCCAGCAGTATCACAGGGCCAGATACGCAGTATTTT. This encodes CASSITGPDTQYF.

CDR3 loop: CASSLQSENYGYTF. The CDR3 DNA is TGCGCCAGCAGCTTGCAGTCAGAGAACTATGGCTACACCTTC. The chain carries TRBV5-1 and TRBJ1-2; no firm D call. The V and J ends lost 1 base and 2 bases respectively, with 9 bases between them. Germline-derived CDR1 and CDR2 are SGHRS and YFSETQ. This CDR3 spans 14 amino acids.

V and J are TRBV9 and TRBJ1-4, with a weak D call TRBD1 (6 bases). V lost 3 bases to trimming and J lost 6 bases, with 12 bases between them. Germline-derived CDR1 and CDR2 are SGDLS and YYNGEE. This CDR3 spans 14 amino acids. The CDR3 DNA reads as TGTGCCAGCAGCGCAGGGGTCGGCTATGAAAAACTGTTTTTT. This translates into CASSAGVGYEKLFF.

There are many counts of this clonotype. This chain uses TRBV20-1 with TRBJ1-6, with TRBD1 as a possible D gene (5 bases). The CDR3 is 14 residues long. Per the germline V gene, CDR1 is DFQATT and CDR2 is SNEGSKA (reference sequence). V lost 1 base to trimming and J lost 10 bases, with 14 bases between them. The CDR3 nucleotides read TGCAGTGCTAGAGCCCCGGACATAAACTCACCCCTCCACTTT. This gives the protein CSARAPDINSPLHF.

In its sample, this clonotype was seen a few times. This chain uses TRBV5-1 with TRBJ1-1, with 9 positions matching TRBD1. The junction had 5 bases not matched to a gene; V was cut back by 4 bases and J by 4 bases. Looked up from germline, CDR1 is SGHRS and CDR2 is YFSETQ. The CDR3 covers 14 residues. The CDR3 sequence: CASSDPGQGTEAFF. Here the CDR3 DNA reads TGCGCCAGCAGCGACCCGGGACAGGGCACTGAAGCTTTCTTT.

V gene TRBV5-1 combines with J gene TRBJ1-6; 10 nucleotides line up with TRBD1. The CDR3 contains 15 residues. With 5 bases clipped from V and 11 bases from J, the junction kept 10 bases outside the gene matches. CDR1 SGHRS and CDR2 YFSETQ come from the germline V gene. The CDR3 DNA reads as TGCGCCAGCAGTCCTACCGGGACAGGGGTACCACCCCTCCACTTT. Translation: CASSPTGTGVPPLHF.

This clonotype has at least ten counts. The chain is built from TRBV6-5 and TRBJ2-1, with 9 positions matching TRBD2. CDR3 size: 13 residues. V lost 2 bases, J lost 10 bases, and 3 bases stayed unmatched. Germline CDR1 reads MNHEY; CDR2 reads SVGAGI. CDR3 in amino acids: CASSYGLATEQFF. The CDR3 nucleotides read TGTGCCAGCAGTTACGGACTAGCGACCGAGCAGTTCTTC.

This clonotype was counted between two and nine times. The rearrangement joins TRBV7-2 to TRBJ1-6; 7 bases align to TRBD1. V lost 3 bases, J lost 7 bases, and 6 bases stayed unmatched. CDR3 length: 15 residues. From germline, CDR1 is SGHTA and CDR2 FQGNSA. CDR3 nucleotide sequence: TGTGCCAGCAGCTTCCGGGACAGAGAAAATTCACCCCTCCACTTT. Encoded protein: CASSFRDRENSPLHF.

This clonotype has just a few counts. J is TRBJ2-1 and V is TRBV6-2 or TRBV6-3; tentative D call: TRBD1 (6 bases). The CDR3 contains 15 residues. The V gene's germline CDR1 is MNHEY and CDR2 SVGEGT. Trimming removed 5 bases from V and 9 bases from J, with 20 bases in between. CDR3 loop: CASSLLFEGGGEQFF. The CDR3 bases are TGTGCCAGCAGTCTCCTGTTTGAAGGGGGTGGTGAGCAGTTCTTC.

This clonotype was counted only a few times. This rearrangement joins TRBV20-1 to TRBJ1-1; weak D call: TRBD1 (5 bases). This CDR3 has 13 amino acids. Per the germline V gene, CDR1 is DFQATT and CDR2 is SNEGSKA (reference sequence). V was clipped by 0 bases and J by 3 bases, with 8 bases between them. This CDR3 is CSAREDSYTEAFF. In nucleotides, the CDR3 is TGCAGTGCTAGAGAAGACAGCTACACTGAAGCTTTCTTT.

V usage is TRBV10-3 and J usage is TRBJ1-6, with D perhaps TRBD1 (6 bases). Trimming removed 8 bases from V and 7 bases from J, with 24 bases in between. Germline loops: CDR1 ENHRY, CDR2 SYGVKD. This CDR3 has 17 residues. CDR3 residues: CAIATGPALEGNSPLHF. CDR3 nucleotide sequence: TGTGCCATCGCGACAGGACCCGCATTGGAGGGGAATTCACCCCTCCACTTT.

About this clonotype itself: This clone may be a read error of a much larger clone one base away. The V gene is TRBV29-1, the J gene TRBJ2-7; 8 nucleotides agree with TRBD2. The CDR3 has 13 amino acids. Germline CDR1 and CDR2: SQVTM and ANQGSEA. The CDR3 spells CCVISGEAYEQYF. The CDR3 region has the DNA TGCTGCGTCATTAGCGGGGAGGCCTACGAGCAGTACTTC.

This clonotype was observed at least ten times. The rearrangement links TRBV10-3 to TRBJ2-3; possibly TRBD1 or TRBD2 for D (7 bases each). CDR1 and CDR2 from the germline V gene are ENHRY and SYGVKD. This CDR3 is 15 amino acids long. V lost 8 bases to trimming and J lost 3 bases, with 18 bases between them. The CDR3, as DNA: TGTGCCATCGGCTCAGCCCAGGGGGGGACAGATACGCAGTATTTT. Residues: CAIGSAQGGTDTQYF.

For this clonotype: Germline is not matched at one junction end, which may reflect a read error. The gene calls are TRBV7-7 and TRBJ1-4; TRBD1 matches 7 bases. Germline assignment: CDR1 SSHAT and CDR2 FNYEAQ (reference sequence). CDR3 length: 13 residues. The DNA for the CDR3 is TGTGCTAGCAGCTTATCGGCAGGGGGAAAACTGTTTTTT. It specifies CASSLSAGGKLFF. The full variable domain, completed using reference TRBV7-7 and TRBJ1-4, is GAGVSQSPRYKVTKRGQDVTLRCDPISSHATLYWYQQALGQGPEFLTYFNYEAQPDKSGLPSDRFSAERPEGSISTLTIQRTEQRDSAMYRCASSLSAGGKLFFGSGTQLSVL.

There are many counts of this clonotype. The chain links TRBV30 to TRBJ2-7; D not certain. Looked up from germline, CDR1 is GTSNPN and CDR2 is SVGIG (reference sequence). The CDR3 is 13 amino acids. V was shortened by 1 base and J by 3 bases, with 10 bases between the two germline ends. The CDR3 reads CAWSEQLYYEQYF. The CDR3 nucleotides read TGTGCCTGGAGTGAACAGCTCTACTACGAGCAGTACTTC. The full variable domain, with the rest looked up from reference TRBV30 and TRBJ2-7, is SQTIHQWPATLVQPVGSPLSLECTVEGTSNPNLYWYRQAAGRGLQLLFYSVGIGQISSEVPQNLSASRPQDRQFILSSKKLLLSDSGFYLCAWSEQLYYEQYFGPGTRLTVT.

The DNA for the CDR3 is TGTGCCAGCAGTTACATGCTTGGGGCCAACGTCCTGACTTTC. It is translated as CASSYMLGANVLTF. The chain recombines TRBV6-5 with TRBJ2-6, with D uncertain. Germline loops: CDR1 MNHEY, CDR2 SVGAGI. Trimming shortened V by 2 bases and J by 3 bases, and 5 bases separated the two germline ends. The CDR3 length is 14 residues.

The rearrangement joins TRBV4-3 to TRBJ2-7, with D possibly called TRBD1 or TRBD2 (5 bases each). This CDR3 spans 14 amino acids. Trimming left V 6 bases short and J 4 bases short, with 16 bases between. Germline CDR1 reads LGHNA; CDR2 reads YSLEER. The CDR3 protein is CASRNVLGAYEQYF. The CDR3 DNA sequence: TGCGCCAGCAGAAACGTACTAGGGGCTTACGAGCAGTACTTC.

V and J are TRBV5-5 and TRBJ1-2; tentative D call: TRBD1 (5 bases). The CDR3 is 13 amino acids. Germline V lookup: CDR1 SGHKS, CDR2 YYEKEE (reference sequence). Trimming pared 6 bases from V and 2 bases from J, leaving 11 bases between. CDR3 DNA sequence: TGTGCCAGCACCAAGACAGCAAACTATGGCTACACCTTC. It codes for CASTKTANYGYTF.

The chain has TRBV25-1 and TRBJ2-7, with D perhaps given as TRBD1 or TRBD2 (5 bases each). V lost 3 bases and J lost 1, with 13 bases in between. Looked up from germline, CDR1 is MGHDK and CDR2 is SYGVNS. The CDR3 loop spans 15 amino acids. Here the CDR3 DNA reads TGTGCCAGCAGTGAGCCCGGGGCCCATTCCTACGAGCAGTACTTC. It yields the protein CASSEPGAHSYEQYF.

The chain combines TRBV20-1 with TRBJ2-5, with D possibly being TRBD1 or TRBD2 (6 bases each). The CDR3 loop spans 15 amino acids. The germline V gene encodes CDR1 DFQATT and CDR2 SNEGSKA (reference sequence). V was shortened by 0 bases and J by 4 bases, with 15 bases between the two germline ends. This CDR3 reads CSARDSRGPGETQYF. For the CDR3, the DNA is TGCAGTGCTAGAGATAGTCGGGGGCCGGGAGAGACCCAGTACTTC.

This clonotype was counted between two and nine times. The rearrangement uses TRBV5-5 and TRBJ1-1; D is unclear. This CDR3 comprises 15 residues. Per germline, CDR1 SGHKS and CDR2 YYEKEE (reference sequence). V was trimmed by 1 base and J by 1 base, leaving 11 bases between them. The CDR3 region is CASSLSPQSNTEAFF. The CDR3 DNA follows: TGTGCCAGCAGCTTGTCTCCTCAATCGAACACTGAAGCTTTCTTT.

This clonotype was detected many times. V usage is TRBV5-1 and J usage is TRBJ2-7; D possibly matches TRBD1 or TRBD2 (6 bases each). The germline gives CDR1 SGHRS, CDR2 YFSETQ. Between the trimmed V and J ends, which lost 5 bases and 2 bases, there was a span of 20 bases. CDR3 length equals 16 residues. CDR3: CASSFTPDGGPYEQYF. For the CDR3, the DNA is TGCGCCAGCAGTTTCACACCTGACGGGGGCCCCTACGAGCAGTACTTC.

The chain uses TRBV12-3 or TRBV12-4 and TRBJ1-2; TRBD1 matches at 9 bases. This CDR3 has 14 amino acids. Trimming at V came to 3 bases and at J to 4 bases, leaving 3 bases not matched to a gene. The DNA for the CDR3 is TGTGCCAGCAGTTTTAGGACAGGGGCCTATGGCTACACCTTC. Its translation: CASSFRTGAYGYTF.